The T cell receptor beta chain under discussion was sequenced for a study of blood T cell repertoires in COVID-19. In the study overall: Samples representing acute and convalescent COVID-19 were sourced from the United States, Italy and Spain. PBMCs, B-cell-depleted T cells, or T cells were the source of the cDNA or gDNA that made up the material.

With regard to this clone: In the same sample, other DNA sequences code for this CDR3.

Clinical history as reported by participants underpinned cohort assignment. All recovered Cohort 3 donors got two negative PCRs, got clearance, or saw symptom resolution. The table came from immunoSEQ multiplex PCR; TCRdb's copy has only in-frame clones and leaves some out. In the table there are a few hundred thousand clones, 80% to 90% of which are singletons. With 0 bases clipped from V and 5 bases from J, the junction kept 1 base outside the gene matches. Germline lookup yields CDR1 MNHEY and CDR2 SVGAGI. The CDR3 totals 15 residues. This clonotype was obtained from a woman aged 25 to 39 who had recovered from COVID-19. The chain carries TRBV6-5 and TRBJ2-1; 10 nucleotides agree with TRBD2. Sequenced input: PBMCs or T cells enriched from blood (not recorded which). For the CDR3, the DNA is TGTGCCAGCAGTTACTCCAGCGGGGGGGACAATGAGCAGTTCTTC. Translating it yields CASSYSSGGDNEQFF.